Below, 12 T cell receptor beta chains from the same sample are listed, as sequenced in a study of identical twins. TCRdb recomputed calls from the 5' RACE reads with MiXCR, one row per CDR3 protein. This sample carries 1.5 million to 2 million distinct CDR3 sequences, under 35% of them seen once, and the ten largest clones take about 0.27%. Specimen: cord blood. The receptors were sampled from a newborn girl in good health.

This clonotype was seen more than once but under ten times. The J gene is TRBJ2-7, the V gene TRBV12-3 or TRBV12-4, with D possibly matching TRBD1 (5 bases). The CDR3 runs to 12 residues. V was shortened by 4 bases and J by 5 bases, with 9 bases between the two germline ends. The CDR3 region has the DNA TGTGCCAGCAGTTCAAGCAGGGACGAGCAGTACTTC. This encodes CASSSSRDEQYF.

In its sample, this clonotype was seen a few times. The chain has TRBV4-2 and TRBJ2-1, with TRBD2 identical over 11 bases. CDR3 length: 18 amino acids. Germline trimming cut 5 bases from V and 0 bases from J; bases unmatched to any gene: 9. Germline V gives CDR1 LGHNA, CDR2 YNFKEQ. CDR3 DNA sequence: TGTGCCAGCAGCGGGCTAGCGGGAGGTCTAAGCTCCTACAATGAGCAGTTCTTC. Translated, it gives CASSGLAGGLSSYNEQFF.

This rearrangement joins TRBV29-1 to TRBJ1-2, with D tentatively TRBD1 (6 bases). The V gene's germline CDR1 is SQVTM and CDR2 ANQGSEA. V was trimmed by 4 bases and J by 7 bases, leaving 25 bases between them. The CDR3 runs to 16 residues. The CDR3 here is CSVGPPSRQVKGGYTF. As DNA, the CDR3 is TGCAGCGTTGGGCCCCCCTCACGACAGGTTAAGGGTGGCTACACCTTC. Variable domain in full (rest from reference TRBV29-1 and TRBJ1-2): SAVISQKPSRDICQRGTSLTIQCQVDSQVTMMFWYRQQPGQSLTLIATANQGSEATYESGFVIDKFPISRPNLTFSTLTVSNMSPEDSSIYLCSVGPPSRQVKGGYTFGSGTRLTVV.

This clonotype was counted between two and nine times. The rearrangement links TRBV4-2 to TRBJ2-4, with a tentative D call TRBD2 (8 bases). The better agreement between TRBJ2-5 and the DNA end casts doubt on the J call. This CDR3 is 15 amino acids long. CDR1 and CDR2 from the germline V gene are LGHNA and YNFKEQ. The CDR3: CASSQDRGTRETQYF. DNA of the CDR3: TGTGCCAGCAGCCAAGACAGGGGGACTAGAGAGACCCAGTACTTC.

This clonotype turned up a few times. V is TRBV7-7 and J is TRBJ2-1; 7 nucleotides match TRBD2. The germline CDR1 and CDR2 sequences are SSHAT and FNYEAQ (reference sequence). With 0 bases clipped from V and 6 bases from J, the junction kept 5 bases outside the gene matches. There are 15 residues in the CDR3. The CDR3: CASSLAGGTLNEQFF. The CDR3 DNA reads TGTGCCAGCAGCTTAGCCGGGGGGACCCTCAATGAGCAGTTCTTC.

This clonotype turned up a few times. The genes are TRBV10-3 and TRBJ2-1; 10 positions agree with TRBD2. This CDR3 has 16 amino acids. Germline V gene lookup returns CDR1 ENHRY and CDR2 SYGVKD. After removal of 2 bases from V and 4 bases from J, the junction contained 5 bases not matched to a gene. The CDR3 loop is CAISEITSGTYNEQFF. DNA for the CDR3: TGTGCCATCAGTGAGATAACTAGCGGGACGTACAATGAGCAGTTCTTC.

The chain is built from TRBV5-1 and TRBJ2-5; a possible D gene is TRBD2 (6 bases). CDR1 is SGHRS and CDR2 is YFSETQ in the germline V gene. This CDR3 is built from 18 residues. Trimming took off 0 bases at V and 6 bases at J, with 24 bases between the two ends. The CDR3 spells CASSLGGLKLADHQTQYF. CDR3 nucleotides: TGCGCCAGCAGCTTGGGTGGTTTGAAGTTAGCGGATCACCAGACCCAGTACTTC.

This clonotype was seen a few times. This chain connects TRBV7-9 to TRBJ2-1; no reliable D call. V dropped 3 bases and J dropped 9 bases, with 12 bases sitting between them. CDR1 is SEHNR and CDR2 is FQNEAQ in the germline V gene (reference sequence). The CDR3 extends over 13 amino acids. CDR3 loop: CASSFDAFTEQFF. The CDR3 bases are TGTGCCAGCAGCTTCGATGCTTTTACTGAGCAGTTCTTC.

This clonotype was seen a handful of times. The CDR3 coding sequence is TGCAGTGCCCACAATAGCAATCAGCCCCAGCATTTT. It yields the protein CSAHNSNQPQHF. The chain combines TRBV20-1 with TRBJ1-5; no definite D call. Germline assignment: CDR1 DFQATT and CDR2 SNEGSKA (reference sequence). With 6 bases removed from V and 0 bases from J, the gap between germline ends came to 6 bases. The CDR3 is 12 residues long.

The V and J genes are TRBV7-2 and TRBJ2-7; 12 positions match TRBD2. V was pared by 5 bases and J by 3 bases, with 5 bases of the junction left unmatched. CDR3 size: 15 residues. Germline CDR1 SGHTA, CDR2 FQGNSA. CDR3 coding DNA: TGTGCCAGCAGCGACCCTAGCGGGGGGGACTACGAGCAGTACTTC. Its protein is CASSDPSGGDYEQYF. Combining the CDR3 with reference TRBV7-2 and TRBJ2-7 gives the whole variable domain GAGVSQSPSNKVTEKGKDVELRCDPISGHTALYWYRQSLGQGLEFLIYFQGNSAPDKSGLPSDRFSAERTGGSVSTLTIQRTQQEDSAVYLCASSDPSGGDYEQYFGPGTRLTVT.

The CDR3 protein is CASSLQGQAYEQYF. CDR3 sequence (DNA): TGTGCCAGCAGTTTGCAGGGACAGGCCTACGAGCAGTACTTC. V and J are TRBV27 and TRBJ2-7, with 8 bases matching TRBD1. V dropped 3 bases and J dropped 2; count of bases not matched to a gene: 3. This CDR3 has 14 residues. Germline CDR1 and CDR2: MNHEY and SMNVEV (reference sequence).

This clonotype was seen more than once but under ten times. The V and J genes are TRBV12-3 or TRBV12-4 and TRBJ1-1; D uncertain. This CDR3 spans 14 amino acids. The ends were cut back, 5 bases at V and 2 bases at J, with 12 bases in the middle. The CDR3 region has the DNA TGTGCCAGCAGTCCCCGGGCCTTAAACACTGAAGCTTTCTTT. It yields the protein CASSPRALNTEAFF.